This entry lists 26 T cell receptor beta chains sequenced from one sample in a study of post-analysis software for immune sequencing data. Study-wide points: About 5 TRBV segments occurring more often in patients than controls included TRBV5-6, TRBV5-1 and TRBV20-1.

The TCR beta cDNA libraries contained unique molecular identifiers. TCRdb recomputed calls from the PCR reads with MiXCR, one row per CDR3 protein. The sample lists approximately 630,000 distinct CDR3 sequences, approximately 60% occurring once. Antigens for these TCRs are unknown. Sequenced: blood. The receptor set was obtained from a girl aged 2 to 10 with multiple sclerosis.

The rearrangement uses TRBV7-2 and TRBJ2-1; 10 positions agree with TRBD2. The CDR3 totals 17 residues. Trimming cost V 6 bases and J 6 bases; bases outside gene matches: 14. In germline, CDR1 is SGHTA, CDR2 FQGNSA. This CDR3 is CASSDPHGLAEGNEQFF. The CDR3 nucleotides are TGTGCCAGCAGTGACCCGCACGGACTAGCGGAGGGCAATGAGCAGTTCTTC.

This clonotype was counted between two and nine times. The rearrangement joins TRBV20-1 to TRBJ2-7, with a weak D call TRBD1 (5 bases). V lost 3 bases and J lost 2, with 11 bases in between. CDR1 DFQATT and CDR2 SNEGSKA come from the germline V gene (reference sequence). The CDR3 runs 13 residues. CDR3 residues: CSASSGYAYEQYF. In DNA form, the CDR3 reads TGCAGTGCTAGTTCAGGGTATGCCTACGAGCAGTACTTC.

This clonotype was seen a single time. The rearrangement uses TRBV28 and TRBJ2-7; D is possibly TRBD1 (6 bases). CDR3 length: 17 residues. Germline lookup yields CDR1 MDHEN and CDR2 SYDVKM. The V and J ends lost 2 bases and 2 bases respectively, with 19 bases between them. For the CDR3, the DNA is TGTGCCAGCAGTTTAAACAGGGTGGGCCTTAAACCCTACGAGCAGTACTTC. It encodes CASSLNRVGLKPYEQYF.

The chain couples TRBV6-4 to TRBJ1-1, with 9 bases matching TRBD1. V dropped 7 bases and J dropped 4; count of bases not matched to a gene: 4. Germline V CDR1 and CDR2: MRHNA, SNTAGT. This CDR3 is built from 13 residues. The CDR3 DNA follows: TGTGCCAGCAAAGAGACAGGGGGCACTGAAGCTTTCTTT. Translating gives CASKETGGTEAFF.

J is TRBJ2-1 and V is TRBV7-3; 11 bases are a match to TRBD2. The V gene end was trimmed by 5 bases and the J gene end by 8 bases; junction bases not matched to a gene: 8. The CDR3 covers 15 residues. Per germline, CDR1 SGHTA and CDR2 FQGTGA. CDR3 residues: CASSPTSGSYHEQFF. In nucleotides, the CDR3 is TGTGCCAGCAGCCCAACTAGCGGGAGTTACCATGAGCAGTTCTTC.

A single count supports this clonotype. The V and J genes are TRBV7-2 and TRBJ2-7; a possible D gene is TRBD2 (6 bases). The DNA end is more similar to TRBJ2-5, so the J call may be wrong. This CDR3 region has 13 residues. The germline gives CDR1 SGHTA, CDR2 FQGNSA. CDR3 sequence reads: CASSSGTSETQYF. The CDR3 DNA follows: TGTGCCAGCAGCTCGGGGACTTCAGAGACCCAGTACTTC.

This clonotype has only a few counts. The chain has TRBV10-1 and TRBJ2-5; 8 bases fit TRBD1. V dropped 6 bases and J dropped 2; count of bases not matched to a gene: 11. CDR3 size: 16 residues. Germline V gene data show CDR1 as WNHNN and CDR2 as SYGVQD (reference sequence). CDR3 bases: TGCGCCAGCAGCCCCGGACAGGGAAAGGGGCAAGAGACCCAGTACTTC. Its protein is CASSPGQGKGQETQYF.

The DNA of the CDR3 is TGTGCCAGCATTCCCCTGGTAGCGGGAGATACGCAGTATTTT. Encoded protein: CASIPLVAGDTQYF. The chain is built from TRBV2 and TRBJ2-3; 7 nucleotides line up with TRBD2. The CDR3 covers 14 residues. J lost 5 bases, V lost 7 bases, and 9 bases had no gene match. Looked up from germline, CDR1 is SNHLY and CDR2 is FYNNEI.

The gene calls are TRBV4-3 and TRBJ1-2, with 8 bases aligning to TRBD1. The length of the CDR3 is 19 residues. V lost 0 bases, J lost 0 bases, and 12 bases stayed unmatched. Germline V gives CDR1 LGHNA, CDR2 YSLEER. The CDR3 here is CASSQDLLGQGATNYGYTF. Written as DNA, the CDR3 is TGCGCCAGCAGCCAAGATTTATTAGGGCAGGGGGCCACTAACTATGGCTACACCTTC.

The chain employs TRBV10-3 and TRBJ2-3; D not resolved. Trimming cost V 5 bases and J 1 base, with 13 bases left between them. The CDR3 totals 15 residues. Looked up from germline, CDR1 is ENHRY and CDR2 is SYGVKD. The CDR3 loop reads CAISPDLAGTDTQYF. The DNA of the CDR3 is TGTGCCATCAGTCCCGACCTGGCCGGCACAGATACGCAGTATTTT.

The chain couples TRBV10-1 to TRBJ2-1, with D possibly being TRBD2 (6 bases). Germline assignment: CDR1 WNHNN and CDR2 SYGVQD (reference sequence). The CDR3 length is 13 residues. V lost 3 bases, J lost 5 bases, and 8 bases lay in between. The CDR3 DNA reads TGCGCCAGCAGTGAATCGGGGGACAATGAGCAGTTCTTC. This translates into CASSESGDNEQFF.

This chain links TRBV15 with TRBJ1-2; 9 positions agree with TRBD1. Germline CDR1 is LNHNV and CDR2 is YYDKDF (reference sequence). The CDR3 extends over 19 amino acids. The V segment lost 0 bases and the J segment 0 bases; nucleotides outside the gene matches: 11. CDR3 sequence: CATSRDGRQGVGTNYGYTF. The CDR3 DNA follows: TGTGCCACCAGCAGAGATGGGCGACAGGGGGTCGGAACTAACTATGGCTACACCTTC.

The CDR3 protein is CSAVKVAGGSRDEQYF. DNA of the CDR3: TGCAGTGCCGTAAAAGTAGCGGGAGGTTCCCGCGACGAGCAGTACTTC. The chain is built from TRBV20-1 and TRBJ2-7; 10 positions agree with TRBD2. This CDR3 region has 16 residues. V lost 6 bases, J lost 5 bases, and 16 bases stayed unmatched. Germline lookup yields CDR1 DFQATT and CDR2 SNEGSKA (reference sequence).

The chain employs TRBV20-1 and TRBJ2-3; a possible D gene is TRBD1 (7 bases). V was shortened by 6 bases and J by 2 bases, with 15 bases between the two germline ends. The germline gives CDR1 DFQATT, CDR2 SNEGSKA (reference sequence). This CDR3 comprises 14 residues. CDR3 region: CSATSGGLTDTQYF. The CDR3 DNA sequence: TGCAGTGCAACCTCAGGGGGGCTCACAGATACGCAGTATTTT.

The rearrangement links TRBV5-1 to TRBJ2-1; TRBD1 is a possible D gene (6 bases). The CDR3 covers 15 residues. Between the trimmed V and J ends, which lost 2 bases and 0 bases, there was a span of 9 bases. Per the germline V gene, CDR1 is SGHRS and CDR2 is YFSETQ. The CDR3 is CASSFQGPSYNEQFF. Here the CDR3 DNA reads TGCGCCAGCAGCTTTCAGGGGCCCTCCTACAATGAGCAGTTCTTC.

This clonotype was observed a handful of times. This chain joins TRBV29-1 and TRBJ2-3; possible D gene TRBD1, 6 bases. The CDR3 length is 14 residues. V lost 3 bases and J lost 0, with 10 bases in between. Germline assignment: CDR1 SQVTM and CDR2 ANQGSEA. The CDR3 is CSVDTGWSTDTQYF. DNA of the CDR3: TGCAGCGTTGATACAGGGTGGAGCACAGATACGCAGTATTTT.

The chain carries TRBV4-2 and TRBJ2-4, with TRBD2 identical over 14 bases. The J call is in doubt because the DNA end fits TRBJ2-7 better. CDR3 size: 17 residues. The germline V gene has CDR1 LGHNA and CDR2 YNFKEQ. This CDR3 is CASSPRVGLAGVDEQYF. In nucleotides, the CDR3 is TGTGCCAGCAGTCCAAGAGTGGGACTAGCGGGAGTTGACGAGCAGTACTTC.

The chain is built from TRBV6-1 and TRBJ2-3; either TRBD1 or TRBD2 may fit D (6 bases each). The ends were cut back, 3 bases at V and 10 bases at J, with 17 bases in the middle. CDR3 size: 14 residues. Germline V CDR1 and CDR2: MNHNS, SASEGT. The CDR3 is CASSDRRGNFAQYF. CDR3 DNA sequence: TGTGCCAGCAGTGATAGGAGGGGGAATTTCGCGCAGTATTTT.

This clonotype has only one observation. The chain uses TRBV5-5 and TRBJ2-6; 8 bases map to TRBD1. The CDR3 sequence is 16 residues long. Per the germline V gene, CDR1 is SGHKS and CDR2 is YYEKEE (reference sequence). V lost 4 bases and J lost 1; bases outside the gene matches: 4. The CDR3: CASSAGTGSGANVLTF. In DNA, the CDR3 is TGTGCCAGCAGCGCCGGGACAGGTTCTGGGGCCAACGTCCTGACTTTC.

The V gene is TRBV19, the J gene TRBJ2-3; weak D call: TRBD2 (6 bases). Looked up from germline, CDR1 is LNHDA and CDR2 is SQIVND (reference sequence). V was clipped by 8 bases and J by 1 base, with 16 bases between them. The CDR3 has 15 residues. CDR3 residues: CASRILADGTDTQYF. The CDR3 nucleotides read TGTGCCAGTCGCATACTAGCTGATGGCACAGATACGCAGTATTTT.

The chain combines TRBV27 with TRBJ2-4; a possible D gene is TRBD2 (5 bases). The tail of the sequence fits TRBJ2-7 better, so the J call may be wrong. CDR1 MNHEY and CDR2 SMNVEV come from the germline V gene (reference sequence). This CDR3 comprises 13 residues. The CDR3 DNA reads TGTGCCAGCAGTCCCGCGAACGGGGTCGAGCAGTACTTC. This gives the protein CASSPANGVEQYF.

To note about this clonotype: The germline gene is not matched at one end of the junction; a read error may be the cause. V and J are TRBV15 and TRBJ2-1; D is uncertain. CDR1 is LNHNV, CDR2 YYDKDF, per germline (reference sequence). There are 13 residues in the CDR3. DNA for the CDR3: TGTACCACCAGCAGAGACGTTGGTGGTGAGCAGTTCTTC. Translated, it gives CTTSRDVGGEQFF.

Notes on this clonotype: A read error may be the cause here, since a much bigger clone is one base away. This chain uses TRBV5-1 with TRBJ2-1, with 7 bases matching TRBD1. The CDR3 is 12 amino acids. From germline, CDR1 is SGHRS and CDR2 YFSETQ. This chain's CDR3 is CAGSTQGDEQFF. The DNA for the CDR3 is TGCGCCGGCAGTACGCAGGGGGATGAGCAGTTCTTC.

This clonotype has a handful of counts. The genes are TRBV10-3 and TRBJ2-3, with 11 bases fitting TRBD2. Germline loops: CDR1 ENHRY, CDR2 SYGVKD. The CDR3 is 18 residues long. Trimming took 0 bases from V and 4 from J; bases not matched to a gene: 9. This chain's CDR3 is CAISESGLAGGPADTQYF. CDR3 DNA: TGTGCCATCAGTGAGTCGGGGCTAGCGGGAGGCCCGGCAGATACGCAGTATTTT.

The rearrangement uses TRBV7-2 and TRBJ2-7; D possibly corresponds to TRBD1 (6 bases). The last part of the DNA fits TRBJ2-5 better; the J call may be wrong. The CDR3 is 16 amino acids. CDR1 and CDR2 from the germline V gene are SGHTA and FQGNSA. The chain's CDR3 is CASSLDSGAGEETQYF. CDR3 DNA sequence: TGTGCCAGCAGCTTAGATTCTGGGGCAGGGGAAGAGACCCAGTACTTC.

This clonotype was observed a few times. The chain is built from TRBV5-5 and TRBJ2-4, with 9 bases aligning to TRBD2. The assigned J gene may be wrong: the sequence end matches TRBJ2-7 better. There are 16 residues in the CDR3. Germline V gives CDR1 SGHKS, CDR2 YYEKEE (reference sequence). In DNA form, the CDR3 reads TGTGCCAGCAGCTTGGGGGGCGGGAGGGCCTTCTACGAGCAGTACTTC. This codes for CASSLGGGRAFYEQYF.